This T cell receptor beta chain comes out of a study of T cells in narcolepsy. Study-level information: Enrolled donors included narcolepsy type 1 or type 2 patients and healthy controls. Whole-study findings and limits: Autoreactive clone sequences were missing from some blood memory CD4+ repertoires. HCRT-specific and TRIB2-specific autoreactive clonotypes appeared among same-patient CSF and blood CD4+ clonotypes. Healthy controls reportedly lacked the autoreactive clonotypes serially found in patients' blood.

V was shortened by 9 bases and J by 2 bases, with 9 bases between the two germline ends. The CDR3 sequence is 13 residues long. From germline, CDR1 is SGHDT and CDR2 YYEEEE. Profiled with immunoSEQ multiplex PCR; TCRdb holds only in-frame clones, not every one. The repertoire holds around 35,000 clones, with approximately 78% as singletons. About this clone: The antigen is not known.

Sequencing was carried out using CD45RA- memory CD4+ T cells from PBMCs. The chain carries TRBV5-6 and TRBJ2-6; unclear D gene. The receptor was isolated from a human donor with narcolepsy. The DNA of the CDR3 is TGTGCCACCTTTACGACTGGGGCCAACGTCCTGACTTTC. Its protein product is CATFTTGANVLTF.